The 27 T cell receptor beta chains in this list originate from one sample, sequenced in a study of CD8+CD57+ T cells in acquired aplastic anemia. Genomic DNA, the template, was used for profiling of the TCR beta VDJ and CDR3. TCRdb ran MiXCR on the reads and lists one entry per CDR3 protein. The table shows 200,000 to 250,000 distinct CDR3 sequences, with 30% to 35% occurring only once. Source material: sorted CD4+, CD8+, or CD8+CD57+ T cells (not recorded which) from PBMCs. These receptors all come from a human donor in good health, serving as a control.

The chain combines TRBV19 with TRBJ2-7; the D gene could be TRBD1 or TRBD2 (5 bases each). The germline V gene has CDR1 LNHDA and CDR2 SQIVND (reference sequence). The V and J ends lost 5 bases and 5 bases respectively, with 16 bases between them. CDR3 length equals 14 residues. In nucleotides, the CDR3 is TGTGCCAGTAGTGCTGGGGGTTCCGTCGACGAGCAGTACTTC. Encoded protein: CASSAGGSVDEQYF.

This clonotype was found a few times. A much larger clone lies one base from this, so it may be a read error. The chain has TRBV7-3 and TRBJ1-1; the D is unclear. Per the germline V gene, CDR1 is SGHTA and CDR2 is FQGTGA. The CDR3 sequence is 13 residues long. The V end was cut by 0 bases, the J end by 5 bases, with 7 bases between. The CDR3, as DNA: TGTGCCAGCAGCTTAACGGAGGCAACTGAAGCTTTCTTT. Translation gives CASSLTEATEAFF.

The genes are TRBV15 and TRBJ2-7, with TRBD1 matching 8 bases. V dropped 3 bases and J dropped 5; count of bases not matched to a gene: 6. The V gene's germline CDR1 is LNHNV and CDR2 YYDKDF (reference sequence). CDR3 length equals 14 residues. The CDR3 spells CATSSGQGNNEQYF. The CDR3 bases are TGTGCCACCAGCAGTGGACAGGGAAACAACGAGCAGTACTTC.

About this clonotype itself: A read error may account for a junction end that differs from germline. The V and J genes are TRBV20-1 and TRBJ2-3; 10 bases map to TRBD2. This CDR3 spans 17 amino acids. Germline CDR1 DFQATT, CDR2 SNEGSKA (reference sequence). This chain's CDR3 is CSVRTLPLAGLTDTQYF. The CDR3 region has the DNA TGCAGTGTTAGAACTCTCCCACTAGCGGGACTCACAGATACGCAGTATTTT.

The sample holds many counts of this clonotype. The chain couples TRBV5-5 to TRBJ2-7; 9 bases line up with TRBD1. The germline V gene has CDR1 SGHKS and CDR2 YYEKEE (reference sequence). V dropped 4 bases and J dropped 5; count of bases not matched to a gene: 13. This CDR3 has 16 amino acids. The CDR3 region is CASSNTTGTGHHEQYF. CDR3 bases: TGTGCCAGCAGCAACACCACCGGGACAGGGCACCACGAGCAGTACTTC.

The chain uses TRBV10-3 and TRBJ1-2, with 7 bases that match TRBD1. Trimming cost V 10 bases and J 6 bases; bases outside gene matches: 14. Germline values: CDR1 ENHRY, CDR2 SYGVKD. The CDR3 extends over 14 amino acids. The CDR3 loop is CASIQTGIRDGYTF. The DNA for the CDR3 is TGTGCCAGCATCCAGACAGGGATTCGTGATGGCTACACCTTC.

The V and J genes are TRBV12-3 or TRBV12-4 and TRBJ1-1; D is uncertain. V was pared by 3 bases and J by 1 base, with 12 bases between. The CDR3 totals 15 residues. DNA of the CDR3: TGTGCCAGCAGTTTTTTCGAGAAAAGGAACACTGAAGCTTTCTTT. Its translation is CASSFFEKRNTEAFF.

This chain uses TRBV5-1 with TRBJ1-1; the D gene is possibly TRBD1 (5 bases). The CDR3 is made up of 14 amino acids. V lost 2 bases and J lost 1, with 9 bases in between. In germline, CDR1 is SGHRS, CDR2 YFSETQ. CDR3: CASSFYQGNTEAFF. In DNA, the CDR3 is TGCGCCAGCAGCTTCTATCAGGGGAACACTGAAGCTTTCTTT.

As regards this clonotype: At one boundary the junction diverges from the germline segment, which might be a read error. The chain links TRBV18 to TRBJ2-7; D is perhaps TRBD2 (5 bases). The CDR3 loop spans 12 amino acids. Germline CDR1 reads KGHSH; CDR2 reads LQKENI. CDR3 amino acids: CASSPGSGERYF. The DNA for the CDR3 is TGTGCCAGCTCACCGGGTTCTGGGGAGCGGTACTTC.

This clonotype came up many times. This chain links TRBV19 with TRBJ2-3, with 13 bases fitting TRBD2. V shed 6 bases, J shed 3 bases, and the junction held 0 bases outside the gene matches. Per germline, CDR1 LNHDA and CDR2 SQIVND (reference sequence). There are 14 residues in the CDR3. The DNA for the CDR3 is TGTGCCAGTAGACTAGCGGGGGGGACAGATACGCAGTATTTT. This translates into CASRLAGGTDTQYF.

This chain joins TRBV2 and TRBJ2-5; 7 nucleotides agree with TRBD1. The J segment lost 0 bases and the V segment lost 11 bases, leaving 9 bases of the junction unmatched. CDR3 size: 14 residues. Germline CDR1 and CDR2: SNHLY and FYNNEI. The CDR3 sequence: CAGGQQINQETQYF. The CDR3 bases are TGTGCCGGGGGACAGCAAATTAACCAAGAGACCCAGTACTTC.

This clonotype was observed a single time. This chain uses TRBV24-1 with TRBJ1-5; D not certain. The CDR3 runs 16 residues. V was cut by 2 bases and J by 4 bases, with 14 bases left in between. Germline lookup yields CDR1 KGHDR and CDR2 SFDVKD. The CDR3 loop is CATSDSGPTQNQPQHF. CDR3 nucleotide sequence: TGTGCCACCAGTGATTCGGGTCCAACGCAGAATCAGCCCCAGCATTTT.

There are a few counts of this clonotype. The V gene is TRBV28, the J gene TRBJ1-2, with D tentatively TRBD1 (6 bases). Deletions cut 4 bases from V and 4 bases from J, with 16 bases between. Germline lookup yields CDR1 MDHEN and CDR2 SYDVKM. There are 15 residues in the CDR3. The chain's CDR3 is CASSSPWDTLYGYTF. The CDR3 DNA follows: TGTGCCAGCAGTTCGCCCTGGGACACGCTCTATGGCTACACCTTC.

Many counts were recorded for this clonotype. The chain couples TRBV10-1 to TRBJ2-3, with 12 bases matching TRBD2. This CDR3 has 17 amino acids. The ends lost 0 bases at V and 3 bases at J; junction bases unmatched: 4. Per the germline V gene, CDR1 is WNHNN and CDR2 is SYGVQD (reference sequence). The CDR3 DNA is TGCGCCAGCAGTGAGTCACCTAGCGGGGGGGCTACAGATACGCAGTATTTT. Translated, it gives CASSESPSGGATDTQYF.

This rearrangement joins TRBV15 to TRBJ1-2; the match to TRBD1 covers 8 bases. CDR1 and CDR2 (germline): LNHNV, YYDKDF (reference sequence). J gave up 6 bases and V 2 bases, and 5 bases lay outside the gene matches. This CDR3 has 14 amino acids. The CDR3 here is CATSRSLTGDGYTF. CDR3 nucleotides: TGTGCCACCAGCAGATCCCTGACAGGGGATGGCTACACCTTC. The full variable domain, completed using reference TRBV15 and TRBJ1-2, is DAMVIQNPRYQVTQFGKPVTLSCSQTLNHNVMYWYQQKSSQAPKLLFHYYDKDFNNEADTPDNFQSRRPNTSFCFLDIRSPGLGDTAMYLCATSRSLTGDGYTFGSGTRLTVV.

The gene calls are TRBV10-3 and TRBJ2-6, with 7 bases identical to TRBD2. CDR3 length: 17 residues. Per the germline V gene, CDR1 is ENHRY and CDR2 is SYGVKD. With V trimmed by 5 bases and J by 0 bases, 7 bases remained unmatched. The CDR3: CAISRSGRGSGANVLTF. The CDR3 nucleotides read TGTGCCATCAGTCGCTCGGGGAGGGGCTCTGGGGCCAACGTCCTGACTTTC.

The table lists this clonotype with many counts. The chain employs TRBV12-3 or TRBV12-4 and TRBJ2-7; D call uncertain. V lost 5 bases, J lost 2 bases, and 19 bases lay in between. This CDR3 is 16 amino acids long. CDR3 sequence: CASSPTVRTKTYEQYF. The CDR3 bases are TGTGCCAGCAGTCCGACGGTCCGGACGAAGACCTACGAGCAGTACTTC.

This clonotype was observed at least ten times. This sequence joins TRBV5-8 and TRBJ2-1, with 8 bases that match TRBD1. V trimming: 1 base; J trimming: 6 bases; junction bases outside the gene matches: 0. The length of the CDR3 is 13 residues. The germline V gene has CDR1 SGHTS and CDR2 YDEGEE. The CDR3 here is CASSLTGGNEQFF. CDR3 nucleotides: TGTGCCAGCAGCTTGACAGGGGGCAATGAGCAGTTCTTC.

There are many counts of this clonotype. The V and J genes are TRBV2 and TRBJ1-5; no clear D. The germline CDR1 and CDR2 sequences are SNHLY and FYNNEI. Trimming took 6 bases from V and 0 from J, leaving 12 bases between them. The CDR3 is 15 residues long. DNA of the CDR3: TGTGCCAGCAGGCACCAACAGTATAGCAATCAGCCCCAGCATTTT. Amino acids: CASRHQQYSNQPQHF.

This clonotype was detected many times. The gene calls are TRBV9 and TRBJ2-1, with 8 bases that match TRBD2. Trimming cost V 1 base and J 0 bases; bases outside gene matches: 0. The CDR3 loop spans 15 amino acids. CDR1 and CDR2 from the germline V gene are SGDLS and YYNGEE. CDR3 residues: CASSVSGSSYNEQFF. The CDR3 DNA follows: TGTGCCAGCAGCGTAAGCGGGAGCTCCTACAATGAGCAGTTCTTC.

On this clonotype itself: The germline gene is not matched at one end of the junction; a read error may be the cause. J is TRBJ2-5 and V is TRBV7-9; D not resolved. Germline CDR1 and CDR2: SEHNR and FQNEAQ (reference sequence). The CDR3 contains 9 residues. CDR3 region: CASSLTRDF. The CDR3, as DNA: TGTGCCAGCAGCTTGACCCGGGACTTC.

This clonotype occurred many times. This chain links TRBV20-1 with TRBJ1-2; D not certain. This CDR3 is built from 11 residues. The V and J ends lost 6 bases and 3 bases respectively, with 8 bases between them. CDR1 DFQATT and CDR2 SNEGSKA come from the germline V gene (reference sequence). CDR3 protein: CSAGSYYGYTF. The CDR3 DNA sequence: TGCAGTGCGGGATCTTACTATGGCTACACCTTC.

The chain couples TRBV20-1 to TRBJ2-1; TRBD2 aligns across 13 bases. Germline CDR1 is DFQATT and CDR2 is SNEGSKA (reference sequence). The CDR3 consists of 14 residues. Losses at the gene ends were 5 bases for V and 10 bases for J; bases not matched to a gene: 8. CDR3 sequence (DNA): TGCAGTGCTCGGACTAGCGGGAGCTCCGAGGAGCAGTTCTTC. It translates to CSARTSGSSEEQFF.

In its sample, this clonotype was seen once. This rearrangement joins TRBV15 to TRBJ2-7; 9 bases are a match to TRBD1. The V gene's germline CDR1 is LNHNV and CDR2 YYDKDF (reference sequence). The V gene end was trimmed by 3 bases and the J gene end by 4 bases; junction bases not matched to a gene: 22. This CDR3 region has 20 residues. This CDR3 reads CATSSAGTGRGEQSPYEQYF. The CDR3, as DNA: TGTGCCACCAGCAGTGCCGGGACAGGGCGCGGGGAGCAGTCCCCTTACGAGCAGTACTTC.

This clonotype has only a few counts. The rearrangement uses TRBV6-1 and TRBJ1-1; D is undetermined. V was trimmed by 7 bases and J by 1 base, leaving 10 bases between them. This CDR3 is built from 13 residues. Germline loops: CDR1 MNHNS, CDR2 SASEGT. The CDR3 DNA reads as TGTGCCAGCACCCGACCTCCGAACACTGAAGCTTTCTTT. It translates to CASTRPPNTEAFF.

As for this clonotype: This may be a read error, as it is one base from a much larger clone. CDR3: CRAPRDWGLETQYF. The CDR3 nucleotides read TGCCGTGCTCCCCGGGACTGGGGACTAGAGACCCAGTACTTC. V usage is TRBV20-1 and J usage is TRBJ2-5, with D perhaps matching TRBD2 (6 bases). This CDR3 is 14 amino acids long. The germline gives CDR1 DFQATT, CDR2 SNEGSKA (reference sequence).

The genes are TRBV2 and TRBJ1-1; 7 nucleotides agree with TRBD1. The CDR3 spans 13 residues. The germline V gene has CDR1 SNHLY and CDR2 FYNNEI. The trim removed 3 bases at V and 10 bases at J, leaving 8 bases unmatched. In nucleotides, the CDR3 is TGTGCCAGCAGTGAGCTCAGGGGGTCGAGAGCTTTCTTT. This sequence encodes CASSELRGSRAFF.